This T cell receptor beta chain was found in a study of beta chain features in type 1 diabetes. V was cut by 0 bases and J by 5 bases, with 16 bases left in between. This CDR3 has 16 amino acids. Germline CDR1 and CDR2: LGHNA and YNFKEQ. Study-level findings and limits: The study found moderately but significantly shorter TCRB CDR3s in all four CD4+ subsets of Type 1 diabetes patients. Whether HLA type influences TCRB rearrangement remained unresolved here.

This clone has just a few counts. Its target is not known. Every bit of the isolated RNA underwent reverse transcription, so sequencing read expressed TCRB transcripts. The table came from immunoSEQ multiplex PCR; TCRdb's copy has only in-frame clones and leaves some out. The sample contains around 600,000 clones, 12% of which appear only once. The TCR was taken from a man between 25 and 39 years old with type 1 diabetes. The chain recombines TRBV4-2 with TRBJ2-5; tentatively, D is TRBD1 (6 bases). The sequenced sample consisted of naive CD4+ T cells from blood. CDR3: CASSQDVRGFRETQYF. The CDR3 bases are TGTGCCAGCAGCCAAGATGTAAGGGGGTTCAGGGAGACCCAGTACTTC.